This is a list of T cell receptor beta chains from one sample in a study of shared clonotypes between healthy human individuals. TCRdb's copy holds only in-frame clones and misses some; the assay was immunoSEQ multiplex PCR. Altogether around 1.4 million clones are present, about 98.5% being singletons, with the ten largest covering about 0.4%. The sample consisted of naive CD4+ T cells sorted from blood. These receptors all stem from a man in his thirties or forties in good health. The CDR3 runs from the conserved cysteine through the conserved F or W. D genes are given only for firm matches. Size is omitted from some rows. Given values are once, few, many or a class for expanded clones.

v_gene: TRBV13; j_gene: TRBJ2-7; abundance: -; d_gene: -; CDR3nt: TGTGCCAGCAGCCGCACCACGTCCGGGACACCTAGGGAGCAGTACTTC; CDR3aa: CASSRTTSGTPREQYF
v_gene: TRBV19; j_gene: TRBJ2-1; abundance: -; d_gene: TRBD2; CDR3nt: TGTGCCAGTAGTAGAACGGGGACTAGCGGGAATGAGCAGTTCTTC; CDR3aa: CASSRTGTSGNEQFF
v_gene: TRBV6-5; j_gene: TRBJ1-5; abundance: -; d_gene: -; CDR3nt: TGTGCCAGCAGTTACTCGGTTGATAGCAATCAGCCCCAGCATTTT; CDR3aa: CASSYSVDSNQPQHF
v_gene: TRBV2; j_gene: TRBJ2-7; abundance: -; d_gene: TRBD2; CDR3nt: TGTGCCAGCAGTGTGGGAGCGGGAGGGCACGAGCAGTACTTC; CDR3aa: CASSVGAGGHEQYF
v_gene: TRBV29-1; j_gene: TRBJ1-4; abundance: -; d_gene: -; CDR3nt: TGCAGCGTTGCTTACATCTCGAACGAAAAACTGTTTTTT; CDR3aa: CSVAYISNEKLFF
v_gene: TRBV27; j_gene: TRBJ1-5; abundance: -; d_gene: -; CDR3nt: TGTGCCAGCAGTTTATACGGTCAGCCCCAGCATTTT; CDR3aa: CASSLYGQPQHF
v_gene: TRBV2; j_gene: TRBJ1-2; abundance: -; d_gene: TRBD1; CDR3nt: TGTGCCAGCAGTGAAGCCCCGGGACAGGGTGGTGGCTACACCTTC; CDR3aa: CASSEAPGQGGGYTF
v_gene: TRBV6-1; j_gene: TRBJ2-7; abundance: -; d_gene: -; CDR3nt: TGTGCCAGCAGTGGGGACGGGGACTACGAGCAGTACTTC; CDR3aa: CASSGDGDYEQYF
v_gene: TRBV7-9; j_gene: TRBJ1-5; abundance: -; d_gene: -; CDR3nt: TGTGCCAGCAGCCAGCAGGATCAGCCCCAGCATTTT; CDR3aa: CASSQQDQPQHF
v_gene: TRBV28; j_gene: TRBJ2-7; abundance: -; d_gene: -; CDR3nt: TGTGCCAGCAGCCGTCCTGGGGCGGAACACTACGAGCAGTACTTC; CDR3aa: CASSRPGAEHYEQYF
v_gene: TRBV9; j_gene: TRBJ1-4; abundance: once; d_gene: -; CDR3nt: TGTGCCAGCACGAAGGAAGCAACTAATGAAAAACTGTTTTTT; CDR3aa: CASTKEATNEKLFF
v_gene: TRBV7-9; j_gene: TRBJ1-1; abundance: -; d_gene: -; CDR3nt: TGTGCCAGCAGCCCCCGGGGCGGTGAAGCTTTCTTT; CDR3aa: CASSPRGGEAFF
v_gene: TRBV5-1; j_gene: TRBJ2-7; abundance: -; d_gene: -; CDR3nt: TGCGCCAGCAGGAAAATAGGAACCTACGAGCAGTACTTC; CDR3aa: CASRKIGTYEQYF
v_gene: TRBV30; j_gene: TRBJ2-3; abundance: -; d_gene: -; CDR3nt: TGTGCCTGGATTGGTGCTAGCACAGATACGCAGTATTTT; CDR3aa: CAWIGASTDTQYF
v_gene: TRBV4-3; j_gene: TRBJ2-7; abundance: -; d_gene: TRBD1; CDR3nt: TGCGCCAGCAGCCACGTGACAGGGGGTGGCTACGAGCAGTACTTC; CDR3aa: CASSHVTGGGYEQYF
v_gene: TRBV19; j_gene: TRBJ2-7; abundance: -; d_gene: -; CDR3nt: TGTGCCAGTAGTATAGATCTTGGCAGCACCTACGAGCAGTACTTC; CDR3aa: CASSIDLGSTYEQYF
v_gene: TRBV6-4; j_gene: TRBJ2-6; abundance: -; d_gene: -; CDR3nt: TGTGCCAGCAGCCCCGGGGGTTCTCTCTCTGGGGCCAACGTCCTGACTTTC; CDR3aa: CASSPGGSLSGANVLTF
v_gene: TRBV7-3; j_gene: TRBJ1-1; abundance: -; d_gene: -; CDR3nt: TGTGCCAGCAGCTTATCCGCGGGCACTGAAGCTTTCTTT; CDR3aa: CASSLSAGTEAFF
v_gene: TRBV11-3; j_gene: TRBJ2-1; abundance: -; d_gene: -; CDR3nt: TGTGCCAGCAGCGGATACAGGGAAAGCGAGCAGTTCTTC; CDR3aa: CASSGYRESEQFF
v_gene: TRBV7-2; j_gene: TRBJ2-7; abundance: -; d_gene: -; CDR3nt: TGTGCCAGCAGCCGGGGACTCTCCTACGAGCAGTACTTC; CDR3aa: CASSRGLSYEQYF
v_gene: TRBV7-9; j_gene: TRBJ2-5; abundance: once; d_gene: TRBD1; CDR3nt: TGTGCCAGCAGCAAACCCCCGGGACAGGGGGCGCGGGAGACCCAGTACTTC; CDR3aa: CASSKPPGQGARETQYF
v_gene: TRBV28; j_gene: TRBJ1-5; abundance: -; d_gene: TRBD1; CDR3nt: TGTGCCAGCAGTTCACAGGGGAAGCCCCAGCATTTT; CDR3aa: CASSSQGKPQHF
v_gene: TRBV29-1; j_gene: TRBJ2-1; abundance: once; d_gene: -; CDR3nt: TGCAGCGTTCGAAGGACCACCTACAATGAGCAGTTCTTC; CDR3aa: CSVRRTTYNEQFF
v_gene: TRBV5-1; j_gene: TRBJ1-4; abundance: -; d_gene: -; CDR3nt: TGCGCCAGCAGCCCCCAAACAGGTTCAACTAATGAAAAACTGTTTTTT; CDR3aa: CASSPQTGSTNEKLFF
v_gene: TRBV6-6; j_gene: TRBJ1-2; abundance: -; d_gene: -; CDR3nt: TGTGCCAGCAATCTACAGGGTTCAAACTATGGCTACACCTTC; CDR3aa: CASNLQGSNYGYTF
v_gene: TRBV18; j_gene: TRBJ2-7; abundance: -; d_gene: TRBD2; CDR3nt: TGTGCCAGCTCATTATTTTCGACTAGCGGGATATTGTACGAGCAGTACTTC; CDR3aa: CASSLFSTSGILYEQYF
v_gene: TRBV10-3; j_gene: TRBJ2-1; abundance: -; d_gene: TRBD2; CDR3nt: TGTGCCACCCAGGGACTAGCGGGAGGGCTAGTGGATGAGCAGTTCTTC; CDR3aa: CATQGLAGGLVDEQFF
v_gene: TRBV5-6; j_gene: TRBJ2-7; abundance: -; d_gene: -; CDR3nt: TGTGCCAGCACCGACTCTTCGACCGGCTCTTTCTACGAGCAGTACTTC; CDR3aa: CASTDSSTGSFYEQYF
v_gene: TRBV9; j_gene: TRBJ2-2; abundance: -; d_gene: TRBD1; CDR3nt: TGTGCCAGCAGCGCCCGACAGGGAGTCACCGGGGAGCTGTTTTTT; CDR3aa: CASSARQGVTGELFF
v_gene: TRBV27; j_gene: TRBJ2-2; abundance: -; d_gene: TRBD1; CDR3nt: TGTGCCAGCAGCCGCAGGGACAGGGGTATGAGCACCGGGGAGCTGTTTTTT; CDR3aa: CASSRRDRGMSTGELFF
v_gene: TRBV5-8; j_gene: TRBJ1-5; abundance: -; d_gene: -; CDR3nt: TGTGCCAGCAGCTTGTCCAGGGGTGATCAGCCCCAGCATTTT; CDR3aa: CASSLSRGDQPQHF
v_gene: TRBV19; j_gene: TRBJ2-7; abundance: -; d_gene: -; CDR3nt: TGTGCCAGTAGTATAGAGGGCAGGGGCTCCTACGAGCAGTACTTC; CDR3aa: CASSIEGRGSYEQYF
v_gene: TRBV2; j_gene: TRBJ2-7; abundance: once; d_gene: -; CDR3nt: TGTGCCAGCAAAGCCGATTTCTACGAGCAGTACTTC; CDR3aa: CASKADFYEQYF
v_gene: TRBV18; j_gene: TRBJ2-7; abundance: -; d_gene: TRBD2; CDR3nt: TGTGCCAGCTCACTGGGACTAGGAGTCCACGAGCAGTACTTC; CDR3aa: CASSLGLGVHEQYF
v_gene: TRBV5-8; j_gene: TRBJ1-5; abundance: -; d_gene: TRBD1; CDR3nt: TGTGCCAGCAGCTCCCGCCCGACAGGGTATAGCAATCAGCCCCAGCATTTT; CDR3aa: CASSSRPTGYSNQPQHF